This T cell receptor beta chain was captured in a study of CD8 T cells in Susac syndrome. RNA totalling roughly 0.45 to 1 ug underwent reverse transcription with random hexamers. TCR beta CDR3 was amplified by immunoSEQ covering 54 Vbeta and 13 Jbeta. TCRdb processed the immunoSEQ multiplex PCR reads anew with MiXCR; each CDR3 protein has one entry. The repertoire holds approximately 300,000 distinct CDR3 sequences, with approximately 91% as singletons. Negative isolation was used for CD8+ and CD4+ T cells, and FACS enrichment was applied to TEMRA cells. CDR3 size: 14 residues. The V gene's germline CDR1 is SGHTA and CDR2 FQGTGA. V shed 5 bases, J shed 3 bases, and the junction held 5 bases outside the gene matches.

The sequenced sample consisted of CD8+ T cells from PBMCs. The clonotype was recovered from a human donor with multiple sclerosis. The rearrangement links TRBV7-3 to TRBJ1-2, with TRBD1 matching 8 bases. The CDR3 region is CASSLKTGDYGYTF. Written as DNA, the CDR3 is TGTGCCAGCAGCCTTAAGACAGGGGACTATGGCTACACCTTC. The whole variable domain, remainder taken from reference TRBV7-3 and TRBJ1-2, is GAGVSQTPSNKVTEKGKYVELRCDPISGHTALYWYRQSLGQGPEFLIYFQGTGAADDSGLPNDRFFAVRPEGSVSTLKIQRTERGDSAVYLCASSLKTGDYGYTFGSGTRLTVV.